The 11 T cell receptor beta chains in this list originate from one sample, sequenced in a study of blood T cell repertoires in COVID-19. Repertoires were generated with immunoSEQ multiplex PCR, while TCRdb's copy carries only in-frame clones and drops some. The sample consists of 650,000 to 800,000 clones, more than 80% of them appearing once. Material: peripheral blood. The receptors originated from a woman aged 18-35 years with acute or convalescent COVID-19.

V is TRBV9 and J is TRBJ2-3; perhaps TRBD2 as D (6 bases). The ends were cut back, 0 bases at V and 3 bases at J, with 8 bases in the middle. The CDR3 spans 14 residues. Germline V CDR1 and CDR2: SGDLS, YYNGEE. CDR3 bases: TGTGCCAGCAGCGTAGAACTAGCAACAGATACGCAGTATTTT. Encoded protein: CASSVELATDTQYF.

This chain connects TRBV4-2 to TRBJ1-6; D call uncertain. Germline CDR1 is LGHNA and CDR2 is YNFKEQ. V was clipped by 4 bases and J by 1 base, with 11 bases between them. The CDR3 consists of 16 residues. CDR3 DNA: TGTGCCAGCAGCCCACCCCCGGGGTCCTATAATTCACCCCTCCACTTT. As protein: CASSPPPGSYNSPLHF.

The chain joins TRBV2 to TRBJ2-3; 8 positions match TRBD2. From germline, CDR1 is SNHLY and CDR2 FYNNEI. Germline trimming cut 5 bases from V and 5 bases from J; bases unmatched to any gene: 12. This CDR3 is built from 16 residues. Here the CDR3 DNA reads TGTGCCAGCAGTCTTGCGGGGGGCCAACTTGGAGATACGCAGTATTTT. It encodes CASSLAGGQLGDTQYF.

The chain couples TRBV7-2 to TRBJ1-2; D is ambiguous. This CDR3 comprises 11 residues. Trimming took 3 bases from V and 8 from J, leaving 7 bases between them. Germline CDR1 SGHTA, CDR2 FQGNSA. The DNA for the CDR3 is TGTGCCAGCAGCTTGAACTGGGGCTACACCTTC. It specifies CASSLNWGYTF.

V is TRBV5-4 and J is TRBJ2-1; 8 nucleotides match TRBD2. This CDR3 is 14 amino acids long. The V gene end was trimmed by 1 base and the J gene end by 7 bases; junction bases not matched to a gene: 4. The germline V gene has CDR1 SGHNT and CDR2 YYREEE (reference sequence). The CDR3 bases are TGTGCCAGCAGCTTGATGACTAGCGATAATGAGCAGTTCTTC. This sequence encodes CASSLMTSDNEQFF.

The chain uses TRBV19 and TRBJ2-7, with 8 nucleotides matching TRBD1. CDR1 and CDR2 (germline): LNHDA, SQIVND (reference sequence). The CDR3 runs to 13 residues. Trimming removed 9 bases from V and 0 bases from J; junction bases left unmatched: 4. CDR3 sequence: CASRDRFSYEQYF. In DNA form, the CDR3 reads TGTGCCAGCCGGGACAGGTTCTCCTACGAGCAGTACTTC.

The chain has TRBV29-1 and TRBJ1-2, with D perhaps TRBD1 (5 bases). Germline values: CDR1 SQVTM, CDR2 ANQGSEA. The CDR3 is 11 residues long. Trimming left V 2 bases short and J 4 bases short, with 5 bases between. The CDR3 DNA reads as TGCAGCGTTGAACAGGGCTATGGCTACACCTTC. It codes for CSVEQGYGYTF.

The DNA of the CDR3 is TGTGCCAGCAGCCAAGTATTTCCCACTGAAGCTTTCTTT. It codes for CASSQVFPTEAFF. This chain links TRBV14 with TRBJ1-1; D is unresolved. V shed 1 base and J shed 4 bases, with 7 bases lying between them. CDR1 is SGHDN, CDR2 FVKESK, per germline. This CDR3 has 13 residues. Together with reference TRBV14 and TRBJ1-1, the CDR3 gives the full variable domain: EAGVTQFPSHSVIEKGQTVTLRCDPISGHDNLYWYRRVMGKEIKFLLHFVKESKQDESGMPNNRFLAERTGGTYSTLKVQPAELEDSGVYFCASSQVFPTEAFFGQGTRLTVV.

The chain links TRBV14 to TRBJ1-1; D unclear. The V end was cut by 1 base, the J end by 8 bases, with 11 bases between. This CDR3 has 13 amino acids. Germline assignment: CDR1 SGHDN and CDR2 FVKESK. Written as DNA, the CDR3 is TGTGCCAGCAGCCAAGTCTCCGGAGGGGAAGCTTTCTTT. Protein: CASSQVSGGEAFF.

This clone was seen a single time. J is TRBJ1-2 and V is TRBV2, with D unresolved. The CDR3 has 14 amino acids. From germline, CDR1 is SNHLY and CDR2 FYNNEI. The germline V and J ends were trimmed by 1 base and 3 bases, with 9 bases remaining between them. The CDR3 region is CASSEGWGDYGYTF. CDR3 in DNA: TGTGCCAGCAGTGAAGGCTGGGGAGACTATGGCTACACCTTC.

This clone was seen only once. The V call is TRBV7-3, the J call TRBJ2-1; the D gene is possibly TRBD2 (6 bases). Germline V CDR1 and CDR2: SGHTA, FQGTGA. Trimming shortened V by 5 bases and J by 9 bases, and 20 bases separated the two germline ends. The CDR3 sequence is 15 residues long. The CDR3: CASSPSGSSVSEQFF. The CDR3 DNA reads as TGTGCCAGCAGCCCCAGCGGGTCCAGCGTTAGTGAGCAGTTCTTC.